The rows below give T cell receptor beta chains drawn from one sample of a study of T cells in Graves' hyperthyroidism and ophthalmopathy. TCRdb redid the calling of the multiplex PCR reads with MiXCR, one entry per CDR3 protein. Altogether 90,000 to 120,000 distinct CDR3 sequences are present, roughly 15% being singletons, with the ten largest covering about 44%. Specimen: blood. Receptors were obtained from a woman aged 50 to 60 with Graves' hyperthyroidism. CDR3s include the opening cysteine and the closing phenylalanine or tryptophan. Each record gives: CDR3 protein, CDR3 DNA, clone size, J gene, V gene, D gene. A D gene is named only where the DNA matches it firmly. Size tells how often a clone was seen (once, few, many) or the class of an expanded clone, and some rows leave it out.

CDR3 protein: CASSLSTYRGSYEQYF
CDR3 DNA: TGTGCCAGCAGTTTATCGACGTACAGGGGGTCCTACGAGCAGTACTTC
clone size: many
J gene: TRBJ2-7
V gene: TRBV28
D gene: TRBD1

CDR3 protein: CASSSRAGGRYNEQFF
CDR3 DNA: TGTGCCAGCAGTTCGAGGGCGGGAGGGAGGTACAATGAGCAGTTCTTC
clone size: many
J gene: TRBJ2-1
V gene: TRBV2
D gene: TRBD2

CDR3 protein: CASRSRREGRTGELFF
CDR3 DNA: TGTGCCAGCAGGTCCCGGCGGGAGGGCCGCACCGGGGAGCTGTTTTTT
clone size: -
J gene: TRBJ2-2
V gene: TRBV6-1
D gene: TRBD2

CDR3 protein: CASSFSLGLEGAGELFF
CDR3 DNA: TGTGCCAGCAGCTTCTCTCTGGGACTAGAAGGGGCCGGGGAGCTGTTTTTT
clone size: many
J gene: TRBJ2-2
V gene: TRBV7-9
D gene: TRBD2

CDR3 protein: CASSLLAGSGNEQFF
CDR3 DNA: TGTGCCAGCAGTCTACTAGCGGGATCGGGAAATGAGCAGTTCTTC
clone size: many
J gene: TRBJ2-1
V gene: TRBV12-3/TRBV12-4
D gene: TRBD2

CDR3 protein: CASSVLTDTQYF
CDR3 DNA: TGTGCCAGCAGTGTCCTCACAGATACGCAGTATTTT
clone size: many
J gene: TRBJ2-3
V gene: TRBV6-1
D gene: -

CDR3 protein: CASSTSPGPQDEQYF
CDR3 DNA: TGTGCCAGCAGCACCAGTCCTGGGCCCCAGGACGAGCAGTACTTC
clone size: many
J gene: TRBJ2-7
V gene: TRBV7-3
D gene: -

CDR3 protein: CATSEHGQGVPEQYF
CDR3 DNA: TGTGCCACCAGTGAACACGGACAGGGAGTCCCCGAGCAGTACTTC
clone size: many
J gene: TRBJ2-7
V gene: TRBV24-1
D gene: TRBD1

CDR3 protein: CSASPFELAGEADTQYF
CDR3 DNA: TGCAGTGCTAGTCCCTTCGAACTAGCGGGAGAGGCAGATACGCAGTATTTT
clone size: many
J gene: TRBJ2-3
V gene: TRBV20-1
D gene: TRBD2

CDR3 protein: CASSLGTGNTDTQYF
CDR3 DNA: TGTGCCAGCAGCTTAGGGACAGGGAACACAGATACGCAGTATTTT
clone size: -
J gene: TRBJ2-3
V gene: TRBV7-3
D gene: TRBD1

CDR3 protein: CASSEGASGSGTQYF
CDR3 DNA: TGCGCCAGCAGTGAGGGGGCTAGCGGGAGTGGGACCCAGTACTTC
clone size: many
J gene: TRBJ2-5
V gene: TRBV10-2
D gene: TRBD2

CDR3 protein: CASSLATSQGEQYF
CDR3 DNA: TGTGCCAGCAGCTTAGCCACTAGCCAAGGCGAGCAGTACTTC
clone size: -
J gene: TRBJ2-7
V gene: TRBV11-2
D gene: -

CDR3 protein: CASSSPGGGDYGYTF
CDR3 DNA: TGTGCCAGCAGTTCCCCGGGAGGGGGAGACTATGGCTACACCTTC
clone size: -
J gene: TRBJ1-2
V gene: TRBV28
D gene: -

CDR3 protein: CASRPGTSGRYSYNEQFF
CDR3 DNA: TGTGCCAGCAGACCCGGGACTAGCGGGAGGTACTCCTACAATGAGCAGTTCTTC
clone size: -
J gene: TRBJ2-1
V gene: TRBV3-1
D gene: TRBD2

CDR3 protein: CSARDGSLDRGTEAFF
CDR3 DNA: TGCAGTGCTAGAGATGGAAGTCTGGACAGGGGAACTGAAGCTTTCTTT
clone size: many
J gene: TRBJ1-1
V gene: TRBV20-1
D gene: TRBD1

CDR3 protein: CASSAGGYDEQFF
CDR3 DNA: TGTGCCAGCAGCGCCGGGGGATATGATGAGCAGTTCTTC
clone size: many
J gene: TRBJ2-1
V gene: TRBV9
D gene: -

CDR3 protein: CSARDHSGSGGNTIYF
CDR3 DNA: TGCAGTGCTAGAGATCACTCGGGGAGTGGTGGAAACACCATATATTTT
clone size: many
J gene: TRBJ1-3
V gene: TRBV20-1
D gene: -

CDR3 protein: CASSEAERATAKETQYF
CDR3 DNA: TGTGCCAGCAGTGAAGCGGAGCGTGCGACAGCAAAAGAGACCCAGTACTTC
clone size: many
J gene: TRBJ2-5
V gene: TRBV6-1
D gene: -

CDR3 protein: CASSLMASGSNEQFF
CDR3 DNA: TGTGCCAGCAGTTTAATGGCTAGCGGGAGTAATGAGCAGTTCTTC
clone size: many
J gene: TRBJ2-1
V gene: TRBV27
D gene: TRBD2

CDR3 protein: CASSQTQGVNTEAFF
CDR3 DNA: TGCGCCAGCAGCCAGACCCAGGGGGTGAACACTGAAGCTTTCTTT
clone size: many
J gene: TRBJ1-1
V gene: TRBV4-1
D gene: TRBD1

CDR3 protein: CSDGPLAAPDTGELFF
CDR3 DNA: TGCAGCGATGGCCCCCTAGCGGCTCCTGACACCGGGGAGCTGTTTTTT
clone size: -
J gene: TRBJ2-2
V gene: TRBV29-1
D gene: TRBD2

CDR3 protein: CASSPQTSQETQYF
CDR3 DNA: TGTGCCAGCTCACCACAGACAAGCCAAGAGACCCAGTACTTC
clone size: many
J gene: TRBJ2-5
V gene: TRBV18
D gene: -

CDR3 protein: CASSASMGQGTDTQYF
CDR3 DNA: TGCGCCAGCAGCGCCTCGATGGGACAGGGAACAGATACGCAGTATTTT
clone size: -
J gene: TRBJ2-3
V gene: TRBV5-8
D gene: TRBD1

CDR3 protein: CASSPVRTEAFF
CDR3 DNA: TGTGCCAGCAGCCCGGTGAGGACTGAAGCTTTCTTT
clone size: many
J gene: TRBJ1-1
V gene: TRBV5-6
D gene: -

CDR3 protein: CATSRDWGTTGANVLTF
CDR3 DNA: TGTGCCACCAGCAGAGATTGGGGGACAACTGGGGCCAACGTCCTGACTTTC
clone size: many
J gene: TRBJ2-6
V gene: TRBV15
D gene: -

CDR3 protein: CASSEAGVEAFF
CDR3 DNA: TGTGCCAGCAGTGAAGCCGGGGTTGAAGCTTTCTTT
clone size: many
J gene: TRBJ1-1
V gene: TRBV2
D gene: -

CDR3 protein: CASSYEDRRYGYTF
CDR3 DNA: TGTGCCAGCAGTTACGAAGACAGGCGGTATGGCTACACCTTC
clone size: many
J gene: TRBJ1-2
V gene: TRBV6-6
D gene: -

CDR3 protein: CASSADRVDGNTIYF
CDR3 DNA: TGTGCCAGTAGCGCGGACAGGGTCGACGGAAACACCATATATTTT
clone size: few
J gene: TRBJ1-3
V gene: TRBV19
D gene: TRBD1

CDR3 protein: CASSMRGTVFNEQFF
CDR3 DNA: TGTGCCAGTAGTATGCGTGGGACGGTTTTTAATGAGCAGTTCTTC
clone size: -
J gene: TRBJ2-1
V gene: TRBV19
D gene: -

CDR3 protein: CASSSSTGRSPLHF
CDR3 DNA: TGCGCCAGCAGCTCGTCGACAGGGCGGTCACCCCTCCACTTT
clone size: many
J gene: TRBJ1-6
V gene: TRBV5-1
D gene: TRBD1

CDR3 protein: CSAPKTGMNTEAFF
CDR3 DNA: TGCAGTGCCCCAAAGACAGGTATGAACACTGAAGCTTTCTTT
clone size: once
J gene: TRBJ1-1
V gene: TRBV20-1
D gene: -

CDR3 protein: CASSPGLAENTGELFF
CDR3 DNA: TGTGCCAGCAGCCCCGGACTAGCGGAGAACACCGGGGAGCTGTTTTTT
clone size: few
J gene: TRBJ2-2
V gene: TRBV9
D gene: TRBD2

CDR3 protein: CATSSHRGGQPQHF
CDR3 DNA: TGTGCCACCTCAAGCCACAGGGGCGGCCAGCCCCAGCATTTT
clone size: -
J gene: TRBJ1-5
V gene: TRBV2
D gene: TRBD1

CDR3 protein: CASSRQNTEAFF
CDR3 DNA: TGTGCCAGTAGCCGGCAGAACACTGAAGCTTTCTTT
clone size: -
J gene: TRBJ1-1
V gene: TRBV19
D gene: -

CDR3 protein: CASSRDLGGTEAFF
CDR3 DNA: TGTGCCAGTAGTCGTGATCTAGGTGGCACTGAAGCTTTCTTT
clone size: few
J gene: TRBJ1-1
V gene: TRBV19
D gene: -

CDR3 protein: CASSENSYAVYF
CDR3 DNA: TGTGCCAGCAGTGAAAACAGCTACGCGGTGTACTTC
clone size: many
J gene: TRBJ2-7
V gene: TRBV2
D gene: -

CDR3 protein: CASRRRELNTGELFF
CDR3 DNA: TGTGCCAGCAGACGGAGGGAGCTGAACACCGGGGAGCTGTTTTTT
clone size: many
J gene: TRBJ2-2
V gene: TRBV2
D gene: -

CDR3 protein: CASSMASGSSYEQHF
CDR3 DNA: TGTGCCAGTAGTATGGCTAGCGGGAGCTCCTACGAGCAGCACTTC
clone size: -
J gene: TRBJ2-7
V gene: TRBV19
D gene: TRBD2

CDR3 protein: CASSFRGFGNQPQHF
CDR3 DNA: TGTGCCAGCAGTTTTAGGGGATTTGGCAATCAGCCCCAGCATTTT
clone size: many
J gene: TRBJ1-5
V gene: TRBV12-3/TRBV12-4
D gene: -

CDR3 protein: CSVDLGQAYGYTF
CDR3 DNA: TGCAGCGTTGACCTGGGACAGGCTTATGGCTACACCTTC
clone size: many
J gene: TRBJ1-2
V gene: TRBV29-1
D gene: TRBD1

CDR3 protein: CASSQGTASGDTQYF
CDR3 DNA: TGCGCCAGCAGCCAGGGGACTGCCAGTGGAGATACGCAGTATTTT
clone size: many
J gene: TRBJ2-3
V gene: TRBV4-1
D gene: -

CDR3 protein: CASSYSPDIRYEQYF
CDR3 DNA: TGTGCCAGCAGTTACTCCCCGGACATCCGCTACGAGCAGTACTTC
clone size: many
J gene: TRBJ2-7
V gene: TRBV6-5
D gene: -

CDR3 protein: CASSPTTSSYNEQFF
CDR3 DNA: TGCGCCAGCAGCCCAACGACGAGCTCCTACAATGAGCAGTTCTTC
clone size: many
J gene: TRBJ2-1
V gene: TRBV5-1
D gene: -

CDR3 protein: CSVAQGMSQYF
CDR3 DNA: TGCAGTGTCGCTCAGGGGATGTCGCAGTATTTT
clone size: many
J gene: TRBJ2-3
V gene: TRBV20-1
D gene: -

CDR3 protein: CASSGGRSVYNEQFF
CDR3 DNA: TGTGCCAGCAGTGGCGGGAGGTCAGTCTACAATGAGCAGTTCTTC
clone size: many
J gene: TRBJ2-1
V gene: TRBV2
D gene: TRBD2

CDR3 protein: CASSRPRAGGTEAFF
CDR3 DNA: TGTGCCAGCAGCCGCCCGCGGGCAGGGGGCACTGAAGCTTTCTTT
clone size: many
J gene: TRBJ1-1
V gene: TRBV3-1
D gene: TRBD1

CDR3 protein: CASKLAGGYEQFF
CDR3 DNA: TGTGCCAGCAAACTAGCGGGAGGTTATGAGCAGTTCTTC
clone size: many
J gene: TRBJ2-1
V gene: TRBV27
D gene: TRBD2